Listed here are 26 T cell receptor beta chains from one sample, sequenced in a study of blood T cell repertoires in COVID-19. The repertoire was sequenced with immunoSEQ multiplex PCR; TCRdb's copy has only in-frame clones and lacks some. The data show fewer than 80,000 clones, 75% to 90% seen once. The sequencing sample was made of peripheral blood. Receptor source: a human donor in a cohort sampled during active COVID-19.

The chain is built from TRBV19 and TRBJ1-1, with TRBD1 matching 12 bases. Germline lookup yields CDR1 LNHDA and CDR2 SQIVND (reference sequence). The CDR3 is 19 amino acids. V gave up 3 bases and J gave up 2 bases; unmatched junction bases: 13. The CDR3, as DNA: TGTGCCAGTAGTATCGGCGGGACAGGGGGCCCCCGCCTAAACACTGAAGCTTTCTTT. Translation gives CASSIGGTGGPRLNTEAFF.

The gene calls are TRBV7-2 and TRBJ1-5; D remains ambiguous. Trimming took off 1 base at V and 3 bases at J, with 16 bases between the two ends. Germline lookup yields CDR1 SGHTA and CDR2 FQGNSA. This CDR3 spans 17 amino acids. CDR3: CASSLVGGPGNNQPQHF. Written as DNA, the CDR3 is TGTGCCAGCAGCTTAGTCGGAGGCCCCGGCAACAATCAGCCCCAGCATTTT.

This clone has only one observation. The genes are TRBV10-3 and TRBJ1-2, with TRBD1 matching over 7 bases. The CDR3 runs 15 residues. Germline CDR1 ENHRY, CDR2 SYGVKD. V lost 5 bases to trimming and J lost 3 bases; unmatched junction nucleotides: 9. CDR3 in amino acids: CAISRVAGGHYGYTF. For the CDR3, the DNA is TGTGCCATCAGTCGTGTGGCAGGGGGTCACTATGGCTACACCTTC.

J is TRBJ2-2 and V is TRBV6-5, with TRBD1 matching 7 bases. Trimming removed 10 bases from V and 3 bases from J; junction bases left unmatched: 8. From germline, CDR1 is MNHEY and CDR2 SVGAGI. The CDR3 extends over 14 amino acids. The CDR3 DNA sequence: TGTGCCACCGATAGGGACAGATACACCGGGGAGCTGTTTTTT. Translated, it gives CATDRDRYTGELFF.

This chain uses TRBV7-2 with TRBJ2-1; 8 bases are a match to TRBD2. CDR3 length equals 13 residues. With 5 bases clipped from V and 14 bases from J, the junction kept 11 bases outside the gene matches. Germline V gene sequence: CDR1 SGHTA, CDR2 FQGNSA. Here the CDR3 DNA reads TGTGCCAGCAGCAGCCCGGGACTAGAAATTGAGTTCTTC. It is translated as CASSSPGLEIEFF. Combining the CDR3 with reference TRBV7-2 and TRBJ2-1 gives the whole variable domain GAGVSQSPSNKVTEKGKDVELRCDPISGHTALYWYRQSLGQGLEFLIYFQGNSAPDKSGLPSDRFSAERTGGSVSTLTIQRTQQEDSAVYLCASSSPGLEIEFFGPGTRLTVL.

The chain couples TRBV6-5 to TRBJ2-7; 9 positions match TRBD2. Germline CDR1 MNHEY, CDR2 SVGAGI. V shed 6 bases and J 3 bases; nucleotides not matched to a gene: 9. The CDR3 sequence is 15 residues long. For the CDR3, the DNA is TGTGCCAGCAGCCGACTAGCGGACCTAGACTACGAGCAGTACTTC. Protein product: CASSRLADLDYEQYF.

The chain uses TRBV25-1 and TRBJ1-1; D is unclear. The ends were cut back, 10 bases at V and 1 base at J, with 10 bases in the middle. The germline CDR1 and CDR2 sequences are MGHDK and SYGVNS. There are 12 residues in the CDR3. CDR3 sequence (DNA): TGTGCCACTCGGGGATCGAACACTGAAGCTTTCTTT. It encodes CATRGSNTEAFF. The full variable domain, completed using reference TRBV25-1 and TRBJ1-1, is EADIYQTPRYLVIGTGKKITLECSQTMGHDKMYWYQQDPGMELHLIHYSYGVNSTEKGDLSSESTVSRIRTEHFPLTLESARPSHTSQYLCATRGSNTEAFFGQGTRLTVV.

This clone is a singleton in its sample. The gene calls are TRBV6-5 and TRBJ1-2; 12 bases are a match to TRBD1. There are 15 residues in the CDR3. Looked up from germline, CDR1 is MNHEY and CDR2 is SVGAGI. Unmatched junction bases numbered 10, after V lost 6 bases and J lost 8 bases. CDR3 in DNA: TGTGCCAGCAGATTGGGGACAGGGGGCGCTGGGGGCTACACCTTC. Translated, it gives CASRLGTGGAGGYTF.

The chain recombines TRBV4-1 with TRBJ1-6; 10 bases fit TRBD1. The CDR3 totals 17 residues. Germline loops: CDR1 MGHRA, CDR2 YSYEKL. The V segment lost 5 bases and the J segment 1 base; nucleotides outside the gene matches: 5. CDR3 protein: CASSAGTGESYNSPLHF. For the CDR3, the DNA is TGCGCCAGCAGCGCAGGGACAGGGGAATCCTATAATTCACCCCTCCACTTT.

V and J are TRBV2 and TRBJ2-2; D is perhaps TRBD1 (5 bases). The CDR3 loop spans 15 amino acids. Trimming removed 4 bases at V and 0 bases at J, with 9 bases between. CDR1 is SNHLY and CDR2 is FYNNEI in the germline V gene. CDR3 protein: CASSGQPTNTGELFF. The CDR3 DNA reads TGTGCCAGCAGTGGACAGCCAACGAACACCGGGGAGCTGTTTTTT.

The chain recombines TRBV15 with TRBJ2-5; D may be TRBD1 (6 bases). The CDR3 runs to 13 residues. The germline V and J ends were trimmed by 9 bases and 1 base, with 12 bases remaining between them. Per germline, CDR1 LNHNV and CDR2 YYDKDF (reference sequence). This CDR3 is CATEGVIQETQYF. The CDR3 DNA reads TGTGCCACAGAGGGGGTTATCCAAGAGACCCAGTACTTC.

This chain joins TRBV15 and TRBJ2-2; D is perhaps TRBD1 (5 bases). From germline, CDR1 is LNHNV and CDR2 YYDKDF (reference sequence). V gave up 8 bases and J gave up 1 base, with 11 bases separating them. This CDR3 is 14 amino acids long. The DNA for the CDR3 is TGTGCCACCGGGGCTAGTCTGAACACCGGGGAGCTGTTTTTT. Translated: CATGASLNTGELFF.

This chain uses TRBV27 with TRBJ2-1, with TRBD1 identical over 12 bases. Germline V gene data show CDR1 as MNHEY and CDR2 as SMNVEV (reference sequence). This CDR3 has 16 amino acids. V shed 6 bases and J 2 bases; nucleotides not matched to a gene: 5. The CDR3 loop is CASRAGTGGAYNEQFF. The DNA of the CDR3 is TGTGCCAGCAGGGCCGGGACAGGGGGCGCCTACAATGAGCAGTTCTTC.

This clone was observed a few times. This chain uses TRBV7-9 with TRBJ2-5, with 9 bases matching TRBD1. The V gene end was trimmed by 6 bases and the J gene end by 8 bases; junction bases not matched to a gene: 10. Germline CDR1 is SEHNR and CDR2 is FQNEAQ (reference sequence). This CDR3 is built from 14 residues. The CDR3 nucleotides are TGTGCCAGCAGTTTCCCCCGGGACAGGGAAACCCAGTACTTC. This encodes CASSFPRDRETQYF.

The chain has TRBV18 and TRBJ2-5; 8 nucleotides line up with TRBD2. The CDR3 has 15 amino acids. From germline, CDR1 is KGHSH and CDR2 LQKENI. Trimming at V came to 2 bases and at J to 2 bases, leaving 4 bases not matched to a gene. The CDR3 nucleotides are TGTGCCAGCTCACCAATCGAGCGGGGGCAAGAGACCCAGTACTTC. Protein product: CASSPIERGQETQYF. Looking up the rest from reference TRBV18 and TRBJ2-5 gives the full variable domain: NAGVMQNPRHLVRRRGQEARLRCSPMKGHSHVYWYRQLPEEGLKFMVYLQKENIIDESGMPKERFSAEFPKEGPSILRIQQVVRGDSAAYFCASSPIERGQETQYFGPGTRLLVL.

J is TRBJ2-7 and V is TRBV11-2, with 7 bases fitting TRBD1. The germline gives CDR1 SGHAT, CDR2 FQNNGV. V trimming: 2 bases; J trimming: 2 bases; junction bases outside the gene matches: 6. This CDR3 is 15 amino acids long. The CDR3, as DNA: TGTGCCAGCAGCTTAACCCGGACAGGAACCTACGAGCAGTACTTC. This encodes CASSLTRTGTYEQYF.

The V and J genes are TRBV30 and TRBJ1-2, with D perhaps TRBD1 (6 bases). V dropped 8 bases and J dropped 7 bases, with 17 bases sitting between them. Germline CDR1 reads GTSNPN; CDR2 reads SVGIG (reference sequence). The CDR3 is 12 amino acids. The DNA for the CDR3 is TGTGCCCTGGAACAGGGAGGGTCTGGCTACACCTTC. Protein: CALEQGGSGYTF.

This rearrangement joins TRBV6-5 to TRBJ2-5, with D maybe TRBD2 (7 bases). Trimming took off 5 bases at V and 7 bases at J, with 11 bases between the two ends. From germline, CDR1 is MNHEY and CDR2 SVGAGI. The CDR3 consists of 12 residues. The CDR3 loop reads CASSQRGGTQYF. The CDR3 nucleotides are TGTGCCAGCAGTCAAAGGGGGGGGACCCAGTACTTC.

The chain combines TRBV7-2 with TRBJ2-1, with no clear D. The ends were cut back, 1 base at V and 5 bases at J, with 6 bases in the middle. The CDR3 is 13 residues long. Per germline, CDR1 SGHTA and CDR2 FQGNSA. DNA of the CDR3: TGTGCCAGCAGCTTAGTAGGAGACAATGAGCAGTTCTTC. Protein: CASSLVGDNEQFF.

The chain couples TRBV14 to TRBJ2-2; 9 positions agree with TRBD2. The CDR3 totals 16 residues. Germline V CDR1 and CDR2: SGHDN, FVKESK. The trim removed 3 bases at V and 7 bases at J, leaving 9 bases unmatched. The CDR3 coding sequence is TGTGCCAGCAGCCAGGTAGCGGGGGCGAAAGGCGGGGAGCTGTTTTTT. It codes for CASSQVAGAKGGELFF.

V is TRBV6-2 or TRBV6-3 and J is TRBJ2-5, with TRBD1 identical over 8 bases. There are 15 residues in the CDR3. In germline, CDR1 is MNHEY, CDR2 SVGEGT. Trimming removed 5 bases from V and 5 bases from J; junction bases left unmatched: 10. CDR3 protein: CASSLSAGGGETQYF. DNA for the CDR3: TGTGCCAGCAGTCTCTCGGCAGGGGGCGGGGAGACCCAGTACTTC.

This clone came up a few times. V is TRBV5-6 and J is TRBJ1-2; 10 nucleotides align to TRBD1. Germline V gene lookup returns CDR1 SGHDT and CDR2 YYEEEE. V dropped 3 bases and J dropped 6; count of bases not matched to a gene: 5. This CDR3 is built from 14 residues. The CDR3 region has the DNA TGTGCCAGCAGCTGGACAGGGGGTGGTGATGGCTACACCTTC. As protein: CASSWTGGGDGYTF.

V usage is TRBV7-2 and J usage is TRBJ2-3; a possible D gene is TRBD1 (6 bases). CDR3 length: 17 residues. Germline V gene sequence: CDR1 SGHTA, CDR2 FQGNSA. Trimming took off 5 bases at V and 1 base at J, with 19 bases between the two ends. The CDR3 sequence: CASSPQLGALGTDTQYF. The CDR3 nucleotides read TGTGCCAGCAGCCCCCAGCTGGGGGCATTGGGCACAGATACGCAGTATTTT.

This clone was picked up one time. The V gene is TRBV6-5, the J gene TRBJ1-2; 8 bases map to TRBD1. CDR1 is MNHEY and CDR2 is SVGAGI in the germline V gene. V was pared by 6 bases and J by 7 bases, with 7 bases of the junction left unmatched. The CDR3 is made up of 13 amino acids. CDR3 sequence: CASRTTGVAGYTF. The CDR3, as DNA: TGTGCCAGCAGAACGACAGGGGTCGCTGGCTACACCTTC.

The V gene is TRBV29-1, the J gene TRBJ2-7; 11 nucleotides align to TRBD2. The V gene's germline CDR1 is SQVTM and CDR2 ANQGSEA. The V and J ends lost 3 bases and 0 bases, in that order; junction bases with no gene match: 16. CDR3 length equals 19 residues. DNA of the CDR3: TGCAGCGTTGAGTATCTAGCGGGGGGCCCCAACCAAACCTCCTACGAGCAGTACTTC. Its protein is CSVEYLAGGPNQTSYEQYF.

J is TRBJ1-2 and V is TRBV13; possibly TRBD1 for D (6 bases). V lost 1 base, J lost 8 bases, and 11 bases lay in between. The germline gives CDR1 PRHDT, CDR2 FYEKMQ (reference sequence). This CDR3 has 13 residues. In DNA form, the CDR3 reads TGTGCCAGCAGCTTAGCCAGGGGAAGGGGCTACACCTTC. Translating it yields CASSLARGRGYTF.